A single sample is the source of the 15 T cell receptor beta chains below, sequenced in a study of blood T cells in healthy people across ages. Using a J-beta primer mix together with a sample-barcoded 5' primer, a second PCR was run for about 6 to 11 cycles. TCRdb recomputed calls from the 5' RACE reads with MiXCR, one row per CDR3 protein. The table lists 1.5 million to 2 million distinct CDR3 sequences, more than 35% of them singletons, with 20% to 25% in the top ten. Sequenced input: blood. These receptors all come from a human donor in good health.

This clonotype was observed a handful of times. The chain combines TRBV4-3 with TRBJ1-2; D unclear. Germline V gene lookup returns CDR1 LGHNA and CDR2 YSLEER. The V gene lost 0 bases and the J gene lost 4 bases, with 15 bases spanning the gap. CDR3 length equals 16 residues. CDR3 DNA: TGCGCCAGCAGCCAAGATTTGGCAGAACTCCTCTATGGCTACACCTTC. Its translation: CASSQDLAELLYGYTF.

Comment on this clonotype: This may stem from a read error, because a much larger clone lies one nucleotide away. V gene TRBV9 combines with J gene TRBJ1-2, with 7 bases that match TRBD1. Losses at the gene ends were 4 bases for V and 4 bases for J; bases not matched to a gene: 7. The CDR3 is 14 amino acids. Germline values: CDR1 SGDLS, CDR2 YYNGEE. Written as DNA, the CDR3 is TGTGCCAGCAGCCAAGGGGGGACAGCCTATGGCTACACCTTC. Amino acids: CASSQGGTAYGYTF.

This clonotype turned up a few times. The genes are TRBV11-2 and TRBJ2-4; unclear D gene. The CDR3 totals 16 residues. Germline V gene sequence: CDR1 SGHAT, CDR2 FQNNGV. V lost 5 bases, J lost 0 bases, and 14 bases lay in between. CDR3 loop: CASSPSPKLAKNIQYF. For the CDR3, the DNA is TGTGCCAGCAGCCCTTCACCCAAACTAGCCAAAAACATTCAGTACTTC.

A few counts support this clonotype. Since a much larger clone is just one base distant, this may be a read error. The genes are TRBV6-5 and TRBJ1-2, with 11 positions matching TRBD1. This CDR3 contains 14 residues. Germline V CDR1 and CDR2: MNHEY, SVGAGI. Unmatched junction bases numbered 8, after V lost 6 bases and J lost 8 bases. Here the CDR3 reads CASSSGTGGWGYTF. As DNA, the CDR3 is TGTGCCAGCAGCTCTGGGACAGGGGGGTGGGGCTACACCTTC.

V usage is TRBV6-5 and J usage is TRBJ2-1; the match to TRBD1 covers 8 bases. The trim removed 6 bases at V and 8 bases at J, leaving 15 bases unmatched. Germline CDR1 reads MNHEY; CDR2 reads SVGAGI. This CDR3 has 16 amino acids. CDR3 in amino acids: CASSRRTGRWYHEQFF. The CDR3 DNA reads TGTGCCAGCAGCCGCCGGACAGGGAGGTGGTACCATGAGCAGTTCTTC.

The V and J genes are TRBV29-1 and TRBJ2-1; 9 bases agree with TRBD2. The CDR3 runs 15 residues. Losses at the gene ends were 6 bases for V and 0 bases for J; bases not matched to a gene: 6. The germline CDR1 and CDR2 sequences are SQVTM and ANQGSEA. As DNA, the CDR3 is TGCAGCGTAGCGGGGGGAACACCCTCCTACAATGAGCAGTTCTTC. Translated, it gives CSVAGGTPSYNEQFF.

This rearrangement joins TRBV6-2 or TRBV6-3 to TRBJ2-1; TRBD1 matches 7 bases. Germline V gene sequence: CDR1 MNHEY, CDR2 SVGEGT. V shed 0 bases, J shed 7 bases, and the junction held 9 bases outside the gene matches. CDR3 length equals 16 residues. The CDR3 DNA sequence: TGTGCCAGCAGTTACTCGTTAGGGGGCCTTTGGAATGAGCAGTTCTTC. It yields the protein CASSYSLGGLWNEQFF.

The J gene is TRBJ2-3, the V gene TRBV7-3; no definite D call. Germline-derived CDR1 and CDR2 are SGHTA and FQGTGA. The V and J ends lost 5 bases and 0 bases respectively, with 12 bases between them. The CDR3 consists of 15 residues. This CDR3 is CASSPAEGSTDTQYF. CDR3 DNA sequence: TGTGCCAGCAGCCCGGCGGAAGGGAGCACAGATACGCAGTATTTT.

This chain uses TRBV4-2 with TRBJ2-6; 7 bases line up with TRBD1. The ends lost 6 bases at V and 2 bases at J; junction bases unmatched: 4. The CDR3 contains 15 residues. Germline CDR1 and CDR2: LGHNA and YNFKEQ. This CDR3 is CASRFGTAGANVLTF. DNA of the CDR3: TGTGCCAGCAGGTTCGGGACAGCTGGGGCCAACGTCCTGACTTTC.

The table lists this clonotype with a few counts. CDR3 region: CASSLGTGLFQAFF. The CDR3 DNA reads TGTGCCAGCAGTTTAGGGACAGGTTTATTTCAAGCTTTCTTT. The chain employs TRBV12-3 or TRBV12-4 and TRBJ1-1, with 7 bases that match TRBD1. The ends lost 1 base at V and 9 bases at J; junction bases unmatched: 8. The CDR3 loop spans 14 amino acids.

The rearrangement links TRBV7-2 to TRBJ1-4; possible D gene TRBD1, 6 bases. The germline CDR1 and CDR2 sequences are SGHTA and FQGNSA. The CDR3 is made up of 13 amino acids. The V and J ends lost 1 base and 12 bases respectively, with 12 bases between them. The CDR3 DNA reads as TGTGCCAGCAGCTTAGTAGGGGGGGCGGAACTGTTTTTT. Protein sequence: CASSLVGGAELFF.

V usage is TRBV4-1 and J usage is TRBJ2-4; TRBD2 aligns across 8 bases. The J call is doubtful: the DNA matches TRBJ2-7 better. CDR1 is MGHRA and CDR2 is YSYEKL in the germline V gene. CDR3 length equals 15 residues. In nucleotides, the CDR3 is TGCGCCAGCAGCCAAGAAACTAGCGGCCTCTACGAGCAGTACTTC. Its protein is CASSQETSGLYEQYF.

The chain recombines TRBV7-2 with TRBJ2-1, with a weak D call TRBD2 (6 bases). The CDR3 totals 13 residues. V was pared by 3 bases and J by 9 bases, with 12 bases between. Germline V CDR1 and CDR2: SGHTA, FQGNSA. CDR3 protein: CASSFSLEGEQFF. CDR3 coding DNA: TGTGCCAGCAGCTTCTCCCTGGAGGGTGAGCAGTTCTTC. Filled out from reference TRBV7-2 and TRBJ2-1, the complete variable domain reads GAGVSQSPSNKVTEKGKDVELRCDPISGHTALYWYRQSLGQGLEFLIYFQGNSAPDKSGLPSDRFSAERTGGSVSTLTIQRTQQEDSAVYLCASSFSLEGEQFFGPGTRLTVL.

The gene calls are TRBV20-1 and TRBJ2-1; TRBD2 agrees at 9 bases. After removal of 6 bases from V and 2 bases from J, the junction contained 11 bases not matched to a gene. Germline V lookup: CDR1 DFQATT, CDR2 SNEGSKA (reference sequence). The CDR3 runs 16 residues. CDR3 coding DNA: TGCAGTGCCAGCCCCCATAGCGGGGGCCCCTACAATGAGCAGTTCTTC. It encodes CSASPHSGGPYNEQFF.

As to this clonotype: One end of the junction does not line up with germline, which may come from a read error. The gene calls are TRBV9 and TRBJ2-5; D possibly uses TRBD1 or TRBD2 (6 bases each). CDR3 size: 14 residues. CDR1 and CDR2 (germline): SGDLS, YYNGEE. The CDR3, as DNA: TGTGCCTGCAGCGTAGGGCAGGGGAGGGAGACCCAGTACTTC. Translated, it gives CACSVGQGRETQYF.